The clone carrying this TCR beta chain was found a few times. Trimming removed 8 bases from V and 2 bases from J, with 12 bases in between. There are 13 residues in the CDR3. Germline CDR1 and CDR2: ENHRY and SYGVKD. The source of the sample is a study of Ad26.COV2.S vaccination and SARS-CoV-2 variants. The overall study: The donor was enrolled in the Ad26.COV2.S arm of the COV1001 trial. Ad26.COV2.S given intramuscularly, once or twice 56 days apart.

Treatment indicated: about 20 received Ad26.COV2.S at low or high dose, single or two shots; about 5 received placebo; per-sample allocation not given. Sampling happened 63 days after the first vaccine or placebo injection. Assay used: immunoSEQ multiplex PCR; TCRdb lists only in-frame clones, some missing. Among approximately 420,000 clones listed, 88% were seen once. This clonotype originated in a person between 18 and 65 years old who received the Ad26.COV2.S COVID-19 vaccine or a placebo. The chain is built from TRBV10-3 and TRBJ2-5; the D gene is possibly TRBD1 (6 bases). Specimen: peripheral blood, collected in a trial of Ad26.COV2.S vaccine versus placebo. CDR3 DNA: TGTGCCATCGGGGGCGCGGGTCAAGAGACCCAGTACTTC. Its translation: CAIGGAGQETQYF.